This TCR beta chain was recorded in a study of CD8+ T cells in alopecia areata (dated by TCRdb to 2016 to 2019). With respect to the entire study: Treated patients were enrolled in an open-label pilot trial of oral tofacitinib, 5 to 10 mg twice daily, for moderate-to-severe alopecia areata. Tofacitinib was administered for 6 to 18 months, and 6 months of follow-up off drug were then conducted to assess delayed response and recurrence. For the treated patients, the SALT score, which quantifies what percentage of scalp surface area is affected, served as the measure of disease severity. The study used high-throughput TCRbeta sequencing to examine T cell clonal expansion in alopecia areata, in both the C3H/HeJ mouse model and human patients. Scalp tissue and sorted CD4+ and CD8+ peripheral blood T cells from patchy and totalis/universalis alopecia areata patients and from healthy controls were covered by human TCRbeta sequencing. Tofacitinib-treated patients had biopsies at baseline and at 4 and 24 weeks of treatment, with a later scalp biopsy in several patients. Scalp clonality was compared across normal scalp (n=4), patchy alopecia areata scalp (n=8), and alopecia totalis/universalis scalp (n=8). The RNA source kit depended on sample type: the PAXgene miRNA kit for fixed scalp, the miRNeasy kit for PBMCs, and the RNeasy kit for mouse skin. immunoSEQ multiplex PCR using 35 Vbeta forward primers and 13 Jbeta reverse primers was used to amplify TCRbeta CDR3 regions.

Points on this clone: Its cognate antigen has yet to be identified. The record has no base qualities; no much larger clone is one base away.

The germline V gene provides CDR1 MDHEN and CDR2 SYDVKM. V lost 6 bases and J lost 8 bases, and the count of bases not matched to a germline gene is 11. The CDR3 runs 17 residues from the cysteine to the phenylalanine. Just CDR3 DNA is preserved here, 51 bases in frame from base 1. Explained via the paper, the time point label denotes: about 4 weeks on oral tofacitinib. The sample's treatment or condition label is to be understood as: oral pan-JAK inhibitor, 5-10 mg twice daily. From alopecia areata patients, peripheral blood was collected along with lesional scalp punch biopsies. After PBMCs were isolated by density centrifugation and stained for CD3, CD4 and CD8, a FACSAria was used to sort CD4+ and CD8+ T cells. Results the study describes overall, beyond this receptor: Because the treated cohort was small and had only one nonresponder, larger studies are needed to examine links between baseline CD8+ expansion and response. Resident alphabeta T cells in normal human skin are also sequenced, complicating scalp TCR repertoire analysis, unlike mouse skin dominated by gammadelta T cells. Many expanded lesional clones persisted in scalp and blood during tofacitinib treatment, which may partly explain relapse after stopping treatment. Scalp clonality and the number of expanded CD8+ clones among the top 100 scalp clones were significantly decreased by tofacitinib. TCR sequences shared between patients were less clear than in mice, possibly partly because of HLA diversity in the patient population. Lesional scalp, especially in alopecia totalis/universalis, showed higher clonality and more expanded CD8+ clones than normal scalp, suggesting antigenic drive.

The library was obtained by the immunoSEQ multiplex PCR assay. RNA was extracted from all samples and reverse transcribed into cDNA as template for TCR sequencing. SuperScript III was used to make first-strand cDNA, primed with a 2:1 mix of oligo-dT and random hexamers. A synthetic immune receptor repertoire was used to measure amplification bias, and any remaining bias was corrected computationally. The study's own analysis went as follows. Raw reads were preprocessed to remove errors, and CDR3 was defined according to IMGT conventions as the region from the conserved cysteine to phenylalanine. Clonality was computed by normalizing Shannon entropy by log2 of the number of productive unique TCRs and subtracting the result from 1. CD4 or CD8 identity of scalp clones was inferred by cross-referencing scalp TCRbeta sequences with sorted blood CD4 and CD8 repertoires. Not all clones reach the TCRdb copy of this immuneACCESS table, which keeps in-frame sequences only. Checked studies attribute under half of the gap to unresolved V genes and leave the rest unexplained. The V and J calls and clone size are taken from that table; D and trimming were inferred from the DNA. The sample table lists some 120,000 clones, about 59% of them with a count of one. The ten largest clones represent more than 5% of the sample.

The sequence is built from TRBV28 and TRBJ2-1; 15 central nucleotides agree with TRBD2. This TCR was recovered from a human donor with alopecia areata. The sample consisted of CD4+ T cells sorted from blood, taken at week 4, from a patient treated with tofacitinib. The nucleotide sequence is TGTGCCAGCAGAACCCGGACTAGCGGGAGGGCCTTTGATGAGCAGTTCTTC. Its coded protein is CASRTRTSGRAFDEQFF.